This T cell receptor beta chain is from a study of shared clonotypes between healthy human individuals. TCRdb keeps only in-frame clones here, not all; method: immunoSEQ multiplex PCR. The sample comprises around 940,000 clones, around three quarters of which are singletons, and around 1.5% rests with the top ten. Study-wide points: Generation of non-shared clonotypes was less probable than generation of clonotypes shared by all four donors.

In the case of this clone: Its antigen remains unidentified.

V was cut by 2 bases and J by 1 base, with 8 bases left in between. Germline CDR1 is MNHEY and CDR2 is SVGAGI. The CDR3 is 14 amino acids. The rearrangement links TRBV6-5 to TRBJ2-5; no reliable D call. The specimen was memory CD4+ T cells sorted from blood. Stated subset: CD45RA-negative fraction. The clonotype originates from a man younger than 35 in good health. The chain's CDR3 is CASSYRQTQETQYF. CDR3 coding DNA: TGTGCCAGCAGTTACCGTCAGACCCAAGAGACCCAGTACTTC.